The rows below give T cell receptor beta chains drawn from one sample of a study of T cell repertoires in cytomegalovirus infection. MiXCR, run by TCRdb on the reads, gives a single entry per CDR3 protein. The table records over 300,000 distinct CDR3 sequences, roughly 15% of them present only once. The sample taken for sequencing was PBMCs. Receptor source: a human donor in good health (CMV status not recorded). Some clones in this sample may be carry-over from other donors' samples. CDR3s leave out the opening cysteine and the closing phenylalanine or tryptophan. The order of the fields is V gene, J gene, CDR3 protein.

>TRBV7-3|TRBJ2-1
ASSLAGTGQYNEQF
>TRBV6-1|TRBJ1-1
ASSKPGWGTEAF
>TRBV20-1|TRBJ2-3
SATATQILSTDTQY
>TRBV11-3|TRBJ1-1
ASSFQGDTEAF
>TRBV6-2/TRBV6-3|TRBJ2-3
ASSYSGPHTQY
>TRBV5-1|TRBJ2-7
ASSLAVGQDEQY
>TRBV24-1|TRBJ1-5
ATNQQGYSNQPQH
>TRBV6-5|TRBJ2-7
ASSKTRYEQY
>TRBV12-3/TRBV12-4|TRBJ1-3
ASSLGQGLTGNTIY
>TRBV2|TRBJ2-7
ASSGAAHAIRRY
>TRBV4-3|TRBJ2-3
ASSQGPGDTYTDTQY
>TRBV7-2|TRBJ1-1
ASSFSWETEAF
>TRBV28|TRBJ1-6
ASSDPTGGDSPLH
>TRBV4-2|TRBJ2-1
ASSQEPGRREYNEQF
>TRBV6-5|TRBJ2-3
ASSRAGHGTDTQY
>TRBV24-1|TRBJ2-1
ATSDNRGRDEQF
>TRBV4-2|TRBJ2-5
ASSPGEGTGYQETQY
>TRBV3-1|TRBJ2-1
ASRFGGGSSYNEQF
>TRBV5-4|TRBJ2-1
ASSAMGGPRYNEQF
>TRBV28|TRBJ1-2
ASGQPTRGYGYT
>TRBV6-2/TRBV6-3|TRBJ2-3
ASSYGGSRDTQY
>TRBV28|TRBJ1-4
ASSPSGTESEKLF
>TRBV25-1|TRBJ2-3
ASSPGISTDTQY
>TRBV6-6|TRBJ1-5
ASSEGLGGNQPQH